Below, 24 T cell receptor beta chains from the same sample are listed, as sequenced in a study of persistence of HIV-infected CD4 T cells (dated by TCRdb to about 2020). The immunoSEQ hsTCRB assay version 4 in survey mode was used to sequence TCRbeta repertoires from genomic DNA. TCRdb re-hosts the immuneACCESS table, in-frame sequences only. Its copies lack some clones; in the studies checked, an unresolved V gene accounts for under half of them, and the cause for the rest is not known. The sample yields under 20,000 clones; over 55% were counted once. Under 2.5% of the sample is taken by the ten largest. The sample's treatment or condition label, in plain terms: suppressive antiretroviral therapy. A pool of overlapping HIV-1 Gag 15-mer peptides was used at approximately 0.9 ug per peptide per mL for cell stimulation. CD4+ T cells that responded were sorted based on upregulation of both CD40 ligand and CD69.

These receptors have no identified antigens. The sequencing here drew on CD4+ T cells sorted from PBMCs after 18-hour stimulation, taken from a patient who received antiretroviral therapy. The sample's cell subset or site, from its label and the paper: CD40L+CD69+ CD4 T cells responding to HIV-1 Gag peptides. These receptors came from an adult woman with HIV who was CMV-seropositive.

The chain joins TRBV7-2 to TRBJ1-2, with D uncertain. Per germline, CDR1 SGHTA and CDR2 FQGNSA. V was shortened by 3 bases and J by 3 bases, with 11 bases between the two germline ends. The CDR3 extends over 14 amino acids. The CDR3 DNA reads TGTGCCAGCAGCTTCGAGGGTTATGACTATGGCTACACCTTC. Translation: CASSFEGYDYGYTF.

The chain couples TRBV6-6 to TRBJ1-1; D remains unclear. The V gene's germline CDR1 is MNHNY and CDR2 SVGAGI (reference sequence). CDR3 size: 14 residues. Trimming pared 2 bases from V and 6 bases from J, leaving 13 bases between. CDR3: CASSYDPGGAEAFF. In nucleotides, the CDR3 is TGTGCCAGCAGTTACGATCCAGGCGGGGCTGAAGCTTTCTTT.

This clone was detected a few times. This chain uses TRBV19 with TRBJ1-1, with D possibly matching TRBD1 (5 bases). The CDR3 length is 13 residues. V was trimmed by 5 bases and J by 8 bases, leaving 15 bases between them. In germline, CDR1 is LNHDA, CDR2 SQIVND (reference sequence). Written as DNA, the CDR3 is TGTGCCAGTAGTCCTCCGGTGGGGCCCGAAGCTTTCTTT. This sequence encodes CASSPPVGPEAFF.

The V and J genes are TRBV7-3 and TRBJ2-3, with unresolved D. The CDR3 runs 14 residues. Looked up from germline, CDR1 is SGHTA and CDR2 is FQGTGA. Trimming cost V 2 bases and J 3 bases, with 9 bases left between them. CDR3 in amino acids: CASSLLGATDTQYF. CDR3 DNA: TGTGCCAGCAGCTTATTGGGTGCTACAGATACGCAGTATTTT.

V is TRBV30 and J is TRBJ2-3, with D possibly matching TRBD2 (5 bases). This CDR3 comprises 13 residues. The V gene lost 4 bases and the J gene lost 4 bases, with 12 bases spanning the gap. Germline loops: CDR1 GTSNPN, CDR2 SVGIG (reference sequence). CDR3 region: CAWTWASSDTQYF. Here the CDR3 DNA reads TGTGCCTGGACCTGGGCTAGCTCAGATACGCAGTATTTT. The full variable domain, in which reference TRBV30 and TRBJ2-3 provide the parts outside the CDR3, is SQTIHQWPATLVQPVGSPLSLECTVEGTSNPNLYWYRQAAGRGLQLLFYSVGIGQISSEVPQNLSASRPQDRQFILSSKKLLLSDSGFYLCAWTWASSDTQYFGPGTRLTVL.

V gene TRBV19 combines with J gene TRBJ1-4; D gene unclear. Trimming left V 6 bases short and J 8 bases short, with 16 bases between. The germline gives CDR1 LNHDA, CDR2 SQIVND (reference sequence). This CDR3 comprises 14 residues. In DNA form, the CDR3 reads TGTGCCAGTAGCGGAAACACCGGGAGGGAAAAACTGTTTTTT. It encodes CASSGNTGREKLFF.

V is TRBV4-1 and J is TRBJ1-3; unclear D gene. V was trimmed by 0 bases and J by 7 bases, leaving 7 bases between them. The length of the CDR3 is 13 residues. Germline lookup yields CDR1 MGHRA and CDR2 YSYEKL. The CDR3, as DNA: TGCGCCAGCAGCCAAGAACCGCTGAACACCATATATTTT. The encoded protein is CASSQEPLNTIYF.

The chain is built from TRBV18 and TRBJ2-3; the match to TRBD2 covers 15 bases. This CDR3 contains 18 residues. The V segment lost 4 bases and the J segment 1 base; nucleotides outside the gene matches: 6. Germline V gene sequence: CDR1 KGHSH, CDR2 LQKENI. The DNA for the CDR3 is TGTGCCAGCTCACTCCGGACTAGCGGGGGGGGAGGCACAGATACGCAGTATTTT. This sequence encodes CASSLRTSGGGGTDTQYF. Full variable domain (missing parts from reference TRBV18 and TRBJ2-3): NAGVMQNPRHLVRRRGQEARLRCSPMKGHSHVYWYRQLPEEGLKFMVYLQKENIIDESGMPKERFSAEFPKEGPSILRIQQVVRGDSAAYFCASSLRTSGGGGTDTQYFGPGTRLTVL.

The V call is TRBV9, the J call TRBJ1-2; TRBD1 matches at 8 bases. The CDR3 covers 17 residues. The V gene's germline CDR1 is SGDLS and CDR2 YYNGEE. The V segment lost 0 bases and the J segment 2 bases; nucleotides outside the gene matches: 9. CDR3 amino acids: CASSVGVWTGLNYGYTF. Written as DNA, the CDR3 is TGTGCCAGCAGCGTAGGTGTGTGGACAGGGCTGAACTATGGCTACACCTTC.

This clone was counted a few times. V is TRBV18 and J is TRBJ2-3; either TRBD1 or TRBD2 may fit D (6 bases each). V lost 3 bases and J lost 5, with 12 bases in between. There are 14 residues in the CDR3. The germline gives CDR1 KGHSH, CDR2 LQKENI. The CDR3 nucleotides are TGTGCCAGCTCACCCATCAGGGGAGGAGATACGCAGTATTTT. This gives the protein CASSPIRGGDTQYF.

This clone showed up just a few times. As DNA, the CDR3 is TGTGCCAGTAGTACTCTCAGCTATAATTCACCCCTCCACTTT. This gives the protein CASSTLSYNSPLHF. This rearrangement joins TRBV19 to TRBJ1-6; D gene unclear. CDR3 size: 14 residues. The V end lost 4 bases, the J end lost 3 bases, and 7 bases lay between the germline ends. From germline, CDR1 is LNHDA and CDR2 SQIVND (reference sequence).

J is TRBJ1-4 and V is TRBV6-7; D remains ambiguous. TRBV6-7 is an ORF, with its function uncertain. Trimming took 6 bases from V and 0 from J, leaving 5 bases between them. The CDR3 has 13 residues. The CDR3 coding sequence is TGTGCCAGCAGCCCTGCAACTAATGAAAAACTGTTTTTT. As protein: CASSPATNEKLFF.

V usage is TRBV7-2 and J usage is TRBJ1-5; D possibly corresponds to TRBD1 (6 bases). CDR1 is SGHTA, CDR2 FQGNSA, per germline. With 1 base removed from V and 0 bases from J, the gap between germline ends came to 19 bases. The length of the CDR3 is 19 residues. The CDR3 region is CASSLVGGGDLFSNQPQHF. CDR3 bases: TGTGCCAGCAGCTTAGTTGGAGGGGGGGATCTTTTTAGCAATCAGCCCCAGCATTTT.

This chain links TRBV13 with TRBJ2-3; TRBD1 matches at 8 bases. The germline V gene has CDR1 PRHDT and CDR2 FYEKMQ (reference sequence). The CDR3 covers 15 residues. The J segment lost 4 bases and the V segment lost 5 bases, leaving 8 bases of the junction unmatched. The CDR3 sequence is CASSLGQGRSDTQYF. The CDR3 coding sequence is TGTGCCAGCAGCCTCGGACAGGGCCGGTCAGATACGCAGTATTTT.

As DNA, the CDR3 is TGTGCCAGCACTCAGGGGTTCTCCGGGGAGCTGTTTTTT. Protein: CASTQGFSGELFF. This chain links TRBV27 with TRBJ2-2; TRBD1 is a possible D gene (6 bases). The CDR3 is made up of 13 amino acids. Trimming left V 7 bases short and J 6 bases short, with 12 bases between. Germline V CDR1 and CDR2: MNHEY, SMNVEV (reference sequence).

This clone showed up just once. The rearrangement joins TRBV6-6 to TRBJ1-3; D possibly corresponds to TRBD1 (5 bases). The CDR3 is 16 residues long. Germline V gives CDR1 MNHNY, CDR2 SVGAGI (reference sequence). Trimming shortened V by 7 bases and J by 2 bases, and 18 bases separated the two germline ends. In DNA form, the CDR3 reads TGTGCCAGCACCCAAGGGGCAGGGAGGACTGGAAACACCATATATTTT. This encodes CASTQGAGRTGNTIYF.

This chain uses TRBV7-8 with TRBJ2-7; 7 bases align to TRBD1. CDR1 is SGHVS, CDR2 FQNEAQ, per germline. Trimming took 5 bases from V and 3 from J; bases not matched to a gene: 4. CDR3 length equals 13 residues. For the CDR3, the DNA is TGTGCCAGCAGCCGGGACAGCCTCTACGAGCAGTACTTC. As protein: CASSRDSLYEQYF.

The table lists this clone with a few counts. The chain carries TRBV7-8 and TRBJ1-5; a weak D match, TRBD1 (5 bases). The CDR3 consists of 14 residues. Trimming cost V 5 bases and J 1 base, with 9 bases left between them. CDR1 and CDR2 (germline): SGHVS, FQNEAQ. Here the CDR3 reads CASSPWGSNQPQHF. CDR3 DNA: TGTGCCAGCAGCCCTTGGGGGAGCAATCAGCCCCAGCATTTT. The complete variable domain, with remaining parts taken from reference TRBV7-8 and TRBJ1-5, reads GAGVSQSPRYKVAKRGQDVALRCDPISGHVSLFWYQQALGQGPEFLTYFQNEAQLDKSGLPSDRFFAERPEGSVSTLKIQRTQQEDSAVYLCASSPWGSNQPQHFGDGTRLSIL.

This sequence joins TRBV7-9 and TRBJ1-3, with a possible D match to TRBD1 (6 bases). V lost 4 bases to trimming and J lost 5 bases, with 24 bases between them. Germline lookup yields CDR1 SEHNR and CDR2 FQNEAQ (reference sequence). The CDR3 runs 18 residues. CDR3 sequence (DNA): TGTGCCAGCAGCTCTAACCCGACAGGCACCGTGTGGCGAAACACCATATATTTT. This translates into CASSSNPTGTVWRNTIYF.

The chain employs TRBV10-3 and TRBJ2-5; 8 bases map to TRBD1. V lost 5 bases and J lost 5; bases outside the gene matches: 10. There are 15 residues in the CDR3. Germline V gene data show CDR1 as ENHRY and CDR2 as SYGVKD. CDR3 residues: CAISPLTGAWETQYF. DNA of the CDR3: TGTGCCATCAGTCCCCTGACAGGGGCCTGGGAGACCCAGTACTTC.

This chain connects TRBV3-1 (or the pseudogene TRBV3-2) to TRBJ1-1; TRBD1 matches at 7 bases. Germline assignment: CDR1 LGHDT and CDR2 YNNKEL (reference sequence). The CDR3 has 15 amino acids. The trim removed 1 base at V and 5 bases at J, leaving 7 bases unmatched. The CDR3 loop reads CASSQVGAGGTEAFF. The CDR3 nucleotides read TGTGCCAGCAGCCAAGTTGGGGCAGGGGGTACTGAAGCTTTCTTT.

This chain uses TRBV5-1 with TRBJ1-1; 9 nucleotides match TRBD1. The germline gives CDR1 SGHRS, CDR2 YFSETQ. The CDR3 contains 14 residues. V lost 5 bases, J lost 5 bases, and 7 bases stayed unmatched. The CDR3, as DNA: TGCGCCAGCAGTTTCGGGACAGGGATGACTGAAGCTTTCTTT. This translates into CASSFGTGMTEAFF.

This clone occurred once. The chain joins TRBV12-2 to TRBJ2-7; the DNA was not used to check the table's D call, TRBD2. TRBV12-2 corresponds to a pseudogene. This CDR3 region has 17 residues. CDR3 loop: CASRLAPGRKVLYEQYF. CDR3 nucleotide sequence: TGTGCAAGTCGCTTAGCGCCGGGGAGGAAGGTCCTCTACGAGCAGTACTTC.

This clone was detected only a few times. Other nucleotide sequences in the sample specify the same CDR3. The chain carries TRBV6-1 and TRBJ1-2; weak D call: TRBD1 (5 bases). Looked up from germline, CDR1 is MNHNS and CDR2 is SASEGT. The CDR3 contains 14 residues. V shed 0 bases and J shed 4 bases, with 9 bases lying between them. For the CDR3, the DNA is TGTGCCAGCAGTGAAGCTGGGGGTCTCTATGGCTACACCTTC. As protein: CASSEAGGLYGYTF.